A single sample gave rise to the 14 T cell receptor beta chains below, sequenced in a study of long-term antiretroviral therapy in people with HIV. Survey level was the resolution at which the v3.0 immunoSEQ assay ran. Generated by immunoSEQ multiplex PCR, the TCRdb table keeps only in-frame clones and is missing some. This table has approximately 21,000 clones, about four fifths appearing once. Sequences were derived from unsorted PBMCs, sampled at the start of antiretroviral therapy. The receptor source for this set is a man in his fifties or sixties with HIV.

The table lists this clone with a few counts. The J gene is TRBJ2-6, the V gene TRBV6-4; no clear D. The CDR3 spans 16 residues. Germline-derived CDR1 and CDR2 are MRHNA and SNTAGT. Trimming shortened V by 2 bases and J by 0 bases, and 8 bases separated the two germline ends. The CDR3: CASSDVPVSGANVLTF. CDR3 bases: TGTGCCAGCAGTGACGTTCCCGTCTCTGGGGCCAACGTCCTGACTTTC.

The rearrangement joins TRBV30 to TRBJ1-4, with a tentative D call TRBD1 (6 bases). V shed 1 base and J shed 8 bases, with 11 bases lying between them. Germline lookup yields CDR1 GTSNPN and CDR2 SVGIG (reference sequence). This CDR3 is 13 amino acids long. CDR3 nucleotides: TGTGCCTGGAGTGAAGGGGGAAGGGAAAAACTGTTTTTT. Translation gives CAWSEGGREKLFF.

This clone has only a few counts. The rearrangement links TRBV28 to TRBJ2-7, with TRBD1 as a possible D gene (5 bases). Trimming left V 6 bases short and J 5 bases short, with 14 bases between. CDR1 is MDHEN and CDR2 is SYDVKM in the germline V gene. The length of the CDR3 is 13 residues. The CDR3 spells CASSLPGSHEQYF. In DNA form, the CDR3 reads TGTGCCAGCAGCCTGCCAGGGTCCCACGAGCAGTACTTC.

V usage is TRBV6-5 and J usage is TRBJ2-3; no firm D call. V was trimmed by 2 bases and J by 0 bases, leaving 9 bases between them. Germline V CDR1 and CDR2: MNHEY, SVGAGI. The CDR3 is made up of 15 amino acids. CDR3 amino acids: CASSYRSDSTDTQYF. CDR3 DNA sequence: TGTGCCAGCAGTTACCGGAGCGATAGCACAGATACGCAGTATTTT.

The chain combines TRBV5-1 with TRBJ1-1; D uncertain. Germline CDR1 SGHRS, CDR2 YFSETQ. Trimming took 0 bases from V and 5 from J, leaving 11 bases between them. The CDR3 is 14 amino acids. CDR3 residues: CASSLAPTGTEAFF. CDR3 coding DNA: TGCGCCAGCAGCTTGGCCCCTACCGGGACTGAAGCTTTCTTT.

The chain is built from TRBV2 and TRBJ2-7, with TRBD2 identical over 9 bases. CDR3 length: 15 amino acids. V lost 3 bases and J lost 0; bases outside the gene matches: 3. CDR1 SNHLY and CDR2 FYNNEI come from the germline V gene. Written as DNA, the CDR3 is TGTGCCAGCAGTGACGATAGCGGGAGCTCCTACGAGCAGTACTTC. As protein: CASSDDSGSSYEQYF.

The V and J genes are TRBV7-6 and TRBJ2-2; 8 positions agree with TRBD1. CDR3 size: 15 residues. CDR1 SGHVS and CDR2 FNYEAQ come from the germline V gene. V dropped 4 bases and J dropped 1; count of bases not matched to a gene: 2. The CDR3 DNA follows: TGTGCCAGCAGCTGGACAGGGATGAACACCGGGGAGCTGTTTTTT. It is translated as CASSWTGMNTGELFF.

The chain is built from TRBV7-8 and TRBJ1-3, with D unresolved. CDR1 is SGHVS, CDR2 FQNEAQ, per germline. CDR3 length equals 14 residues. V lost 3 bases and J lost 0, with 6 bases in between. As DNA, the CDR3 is TGTGCCAGCAGCTTCGGTGGCTCTGGAAACACCATATATTTT. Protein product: CASSFGGSGNTIYF.

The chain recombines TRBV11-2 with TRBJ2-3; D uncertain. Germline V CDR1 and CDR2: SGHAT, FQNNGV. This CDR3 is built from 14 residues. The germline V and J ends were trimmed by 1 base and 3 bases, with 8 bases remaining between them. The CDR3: CASSLVSGTDTQYF. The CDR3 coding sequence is TGTGCCAGCAGCTTAGTCTCCGGAACAGATACGCAGTATTTT.

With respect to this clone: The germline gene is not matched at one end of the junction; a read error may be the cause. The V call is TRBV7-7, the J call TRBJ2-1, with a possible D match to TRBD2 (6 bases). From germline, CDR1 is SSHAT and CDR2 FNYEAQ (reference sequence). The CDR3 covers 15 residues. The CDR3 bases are TGTGCTAGCAGCTTGGACGGGAGAGCCTACAATGAGCAGTTCTTC. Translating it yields CASSLDGRAYNEQFF.

CDR3 in DNA: TGTGCCAGCACCACCGACAGGGGCGGTAGTGGCTACACCTTC. This encodes CASTTDRGGSGYTF. The chain uses TRBV7-2 and TRBJ1-2, with 8 bases that match TRBD1. Germline V gene data show CDR1 as SGHTA and CDR2 as FQGNSA. J was trimmed by 7 bases and V by 7 bases; bases with no gene match: 11. The CDR3 contains 14 residues.

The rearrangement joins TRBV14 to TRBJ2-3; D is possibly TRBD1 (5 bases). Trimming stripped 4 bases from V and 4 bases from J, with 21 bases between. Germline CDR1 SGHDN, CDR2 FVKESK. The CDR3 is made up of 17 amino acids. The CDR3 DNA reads TGTGCCAGCAGCCCAGAGCAGGGCAGGGCCTGGGCAGATACGCAGTATTTT. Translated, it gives CASSPEQGRAWADTQYF.

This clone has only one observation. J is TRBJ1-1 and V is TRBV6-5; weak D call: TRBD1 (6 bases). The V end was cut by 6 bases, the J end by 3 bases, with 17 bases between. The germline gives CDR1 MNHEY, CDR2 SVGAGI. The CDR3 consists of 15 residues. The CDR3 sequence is CASRLSQQGDTEAFF. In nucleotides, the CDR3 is TGTGCCAGCAGGCTCTCACAACAGGGTGACACTGAAGCTTTCTTT.

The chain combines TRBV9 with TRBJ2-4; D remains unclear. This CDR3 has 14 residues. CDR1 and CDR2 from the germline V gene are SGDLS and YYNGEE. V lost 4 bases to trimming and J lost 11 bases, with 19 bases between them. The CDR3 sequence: CASSPRGDPLLQYF. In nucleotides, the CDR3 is TGTGCCAGCAGCCCTCGCGGCGACCCTCTCCTTCAGTACTTC.